This note documents a single T cell receptor beta chain sequence. The antigen remains unidentified. This sample stems from a study of shared clonotypes between healthy human individuals. Study details: Those who served as donors were two women and a few men between the ages of 18 and 49. Study conclusions and caveats: It was only blood that was sampled, and tissue repertoires likely differ.

Genomic DNA per cell subset filled all wells of several immunoSEQ plates. Methods used by the authors: Filtering differed for immunoSEQ, which gave only junction sequences without quality scores. The table came from immunoSEQ multiplex PCR; TCRdb's copy has only in-frame clones and leaves some out. The V and J calls and clone size come from that table; D and trimming were worked out from the DNA. The repertoire has about 520,000 clones, approximately 95% of them found once; the top ten carry 0.05% to 0.08%. The CDR3 is 16 amino acids. Germline CDR1 is MDHEN and CDR2 is SYDVKM. J gave up 0 bases and V 5 bases, and 9 bases lay outside the gene matches.

This TCR was sampled from a woman aged 25 to 45 in good health. Sequencing used naive CD4+ T cells sorted from blood. Subset indicated: CD45RA+ positively selected. This chain links TRBV28 with TRBJ2-7; 8 positions agree with TRBD1. In nucleotides, the CDR3 is TGTGCCAGCAGTCCCCCGGGGGACAGGCCCTCCTACGAGCAGTACTTC. Protein sequence: CASSPPGDRPSYEQYF.